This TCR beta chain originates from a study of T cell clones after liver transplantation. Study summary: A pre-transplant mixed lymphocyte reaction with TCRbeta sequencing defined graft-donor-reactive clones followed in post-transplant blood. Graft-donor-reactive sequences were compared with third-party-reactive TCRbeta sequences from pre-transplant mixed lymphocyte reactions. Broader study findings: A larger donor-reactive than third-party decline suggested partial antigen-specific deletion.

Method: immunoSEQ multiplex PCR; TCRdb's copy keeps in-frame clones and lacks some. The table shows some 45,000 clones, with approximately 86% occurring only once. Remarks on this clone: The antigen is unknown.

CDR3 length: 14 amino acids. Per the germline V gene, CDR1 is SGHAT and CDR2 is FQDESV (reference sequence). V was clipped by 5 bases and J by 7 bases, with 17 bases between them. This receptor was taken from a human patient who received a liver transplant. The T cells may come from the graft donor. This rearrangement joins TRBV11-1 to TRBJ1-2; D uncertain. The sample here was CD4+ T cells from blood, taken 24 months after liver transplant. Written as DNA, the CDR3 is TGTGCCAGCAGCACGGCGGATATTGGGCCTGGCTACACCTTC. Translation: CASSTADIGPGYTF.